These T cell receptor beta chains were read from a single sample in a study of T cell responses to AZD1222 COVID-19 vaccine. The repertoire was sequenced with immunoSEQ multiplex PCR; TCRdb's copy has only in-frame clones and lacks some. The sample has around 100,000 clones, 84% seen once. Sequencing used peripheral blood, obtained on day 0 of AZD1222 vaccination. These receptor sequences come from an adult in good health. The CDR3 runs from the conserved cysteine through the conserved F or W. D genes are given only for firm matches. The listing skips clone size in some rows; elsewhere it reads once, few, many or a size class.

d_call: -
v_call: TRBV30
clone_size: few
j_call: TRBJ1-2
cdr3_nt: TGTGCCTGGAGTGTATGGGGGCAGGGCTATGGCTACACCTTC
cdr3_aa: CAWSVWGQGYGYTF

d_call: -
v_call: TRBV18
clone_size: once
j_call: TRBJ1-2
cdr3_nt: TGTGCCAGCTCACCTAAGGGTGCGGACGGCTACACCTTC
cdr3_aa: CASSPKGADGYTF

d_call: TRBD1
v_call: TRBV24-1
clone_size: -
j_call: TRBJ2-1
cdr3_nt: TGTGCCACCAGTGTGTCGGGGACAGGGGAGATGGATGAGCAGTTCTTC
cdr3_aa: CATSVSGTGEMDEQFF

d_call: TRBD1
v_call: TRBV9
clone_size: once
j_call: TRBJ1-4
cdr3_nt: TGTGCCAGCAGCGTAGCTTCAAACAGGGGAAATGAAAAACTGTTTTTT
cdr3_aa: CASSVASNRGNEKLFF

d_call: -
v_call: TRBV27
clone_size: many
j_call: TRBJ1-2
cdr3_nt: TGTGCCAGCAGTTTCGTCAGGGGAACCGCGTACTATGGCTACACCTTC
cdr3_aa: CASSFVRGTAYYGYTF

d_call: -
v_call: TRBV24-1
clone_size: -
j_call: TRBJ2-3
cdr3_nt: TGTGCCACCAGCGGGGGCGGGACGCAGTATTTT
cdr3_aa: CATSGGGTQYF

d_call: -
v_call: TRBV24-1
clone_size: -
j_call: TRBJ1-4
cdr3_nt: TGTGCCACCAGTGATACTAATGAAAAACTGTTTTTT
cdr3_aa: CATSDTNEKLFF

d_call: -
v_call: TRBV12-3/TRBV12-4
clone_size: -
j_call: TRBJ1-1
cdr3_nt: TGTGCCAGCAGTCCCTCCGGTGTCACTGAAGCTTTCTTT
cdr3_aa: CASSPSGVTEAFF

d_call: -
v_call: TRBV7-2
clone_size: -
j_call: TRBJ1-4
cdr3_nt: TGTGCCAGCAGCTTATTTGGACCTGCAACTAATGAAAAACTGTTTTTT
cdr3_aa: CASSLFGPATNEKLFF

d_call: TRBD1
v_call: TRBV24-1
clone_size: few
j_call: TRBJ2-5
cdr3_nt: TGTGCCACCAGTGATACCCCGGGACAGGGGGTTAGTTCGGAGACCCAGTACTTC
cdr3_aa: CATSDTPGQGVSSETQYF

d_call: -
v_call: TRBV4-3
clone_size: -
j_call: TRBJ2-2
cdr3_nt: TGCGCCAGCAGCCAAGTTGCGAGCACCGGGGAGCTGTTTTTT
cdr3_aa: CASSQVASTGELFF

d_call: -
v_call: TRBV3-1/TRBV3-2
clone_size: once
j_call: TRBJ2-4
cdr3_nt: TGTGCCAGCAGCCAAGCAGGAGGGGTAGCCAAAAACATTCAGTACTTC
cdr3_aa: CASSQAGGVAKNIQYF

d_call: TRBD2
v_call: TRBV12-5
clone_size: -
j_call: TRBJ2-1
cdr3_nt: TGTGCTAGTGCCCCCCTAGCGGGAGAGGCTGAGCAGTTCTTC
cdr3_aa: CASAPLAGEAEQFF

d_call: -
v_call: TRBV21-1
clone_size: -
j_call: TRBJ2-7
cdr3_nt: TGTGCCAGCAGCCTGGAGTCGCCCTACGAGCAGTACTTC
cdr3_aa: CASSLESPYEQYF

d_call: TRBD2
v_call: TRBV6-5
clone_size: few
j_call: TRBJ2-5
cdr3_nt: TGTGCCAGCAGTTACCCGAGGGGGACTAGCCAAGAGACCCAGTACTTC
cdr3_aa: CASSYPRGTSQETQYF

d_call: TRBD1
v_call: TRBV27
clone_size: -
j_call: TRBJ2-7
cdr3_nt: TGTGCCAGCAGTTTTAAAGGACAGGGGATATACGAGCAGTACTTC
cdr3_aa: CASSFKGQGIYEQYF

d_call: -
v_call: TRBV27
clone_size: -
j_call: TRBJ1-2
cdr3_nt: TGTGCCAGCAGTTCAACAGAGAATTTCTATGGCTACACCTTC
cdr3_aa: CASSSTENFYGYTF

d_call: TRBD1
v_call: TRBV5-1
clone_size: -
j_call: TRBJ1-4
cdr3_nt: TGCGCCAGCAGCTTGGGCACAGGGGGAGGTAATGAAAAACTGTTTTTT
cdr3_aa: CASSLGTGGGNEKLFF

d_call: TRBD1
v_call: TRBV19
clone_size: -
j_call: TRBJ1-1
cdr3_nt: TGTGCCAGTTCAAGGACAGGGGTAGGATTTCAAGACACTGAAGCTTTCTTT
cdr3_aa: CASSRTGVGFQDTEAFF

d_call: TRBD1
v_call: TRBV7-3
clone_size: once
j_call: TRBJ2-3
cdr3_nt: TGTGCCAGCAGCTTAAAGGCGACAGGGGCAAGCACAGATACGCAGTATTTT
cdr3_aa: CASSLKATGASTDTQYF

d_call: TRBD2
v_call: TRBV27
clone_size: -
j_call: TRBJ2-5
cdr3_nt: TGTGCCTCCCGACCCCTTCCGGGGACTACGAAAGAGACCCAGTACTTC
cdr3_aa: CASRPLPGTTKETQYF

d_call: -
v_call: TRBV28
clone_size: -
j_call: TRBJ1-2
cdr3_nt: TGTGCAGCCGCAGCTAACTATGGCTACACCTTC
cdr3_aa: CAAAANYGYTF

d_call: -
v_call: TRBV4-3
clone_size: -
j_call: TRBJ1-2
cdr3_nt: TGCGCCAGCAGCCAAGATGGGGGTCCGGCGGGCTACACCTTC
cdr3_aa: CASSQDGGPAGYTF

d_call: TRBD1
v_call: TRBV11-3
clone_size: -
j_call: TRBJ1-2
cdr3_nt: TGTGCCAGCAGCTTATCGCTACAGGGGGCGTTAAACTATGGCTACACCTTC
cdr3_aa: CASSLSLQGALNYGYTF

d_call: -
v_call: TRBV23-1
clone_size: -
j_call: TRBJ1-5
cdr3_nt: TGCGCCATCCCCCTTTTAATAAGCTGGTTAGTTGGTAATCAGCCCCAGCATTTT
cdr3_aa: CAIPLLISWLVGNQPQHF

d_call: -
v_call: TRBV7-9
clone_size: -
j_call: TRBJ1-3
cdr3_nt: TGTGCCAGCAGCCGCCCCCGGGGGGGAAACACCATATATTTT
cdr3_aa: CASSRPRGGNTIYF

d_call: TRBD1
v_call: TRBV19
clone_size: -
j_call: TRBJ1-6
cdr3_nt: TGTGCCAGTAGGGCCGGGACAGATAATTCACCCCTCCACTTT
cdr3_aa: CASRAGTDNSPLHF

d_call: TRBD1
v_call: TRBV5-5
clone_size: -
j_call: TRBJ1-5
cdr3_nt: TGTGCCAGCAGCATAGGGACAGCTAACAATCAGCCCCAGCATTTT
cdr3_aa: CASSIGTANNQPQHF

d_call: -
v_call: TRBV28
clone_size: -
j_call: TRBJ2-7
cdr3_nt: TGTGCCAGCAGTTTGACCAGCGGGGACACCTACGAGCAGTACTTC
cdr3_aa: CASSLTSGDTYEQYF

d_call: -
v_call: TRBV3-1/TRBV3-2
clone_size: -
j_call: TRBJ1-6
cdr3_nt: TGTGCCAGCAGCCAAGAAAACAGTGCCTCCTCACCCCTCCACTTT
cdr3_aa: CASSQENSASSPLHF

d_call: TRBD1
v_call: TRBV5-1
clone_size: -
j_call: TRBJ1-1
cdr3_nt: TGCGCCAGCAGCGTATCTTCAGGGGGGTTTAGCACTGAAGCTTTCTTT
cdr3_aa: CASSVSSGGFSTEAFF

d_call: TRBD1
v_call: TRBV18
clone_size: once
j_call: TRBJ2-7
cdr3_nt: TGTGCCAGCTCCCCCCCGGGACAGGGTCTCCACGAGCAGTACTTC
cdr3_aa: CASSPPGQGLHEQYF

d_call: TRBD1
v_call: TRBV12-5
clone_size: -
j_call: TRBJ1-5
cdr3_nt: TGTGCTAGTGGTTCGGTCCACGGGCAGGGGGATACTTATAGCAATCAGCCCCAGCATTTT
cdr3_aa: CASGSVHGQGDTYSNQPQHF

d_call: TRBD2
v_call: TRBV2
clone_size: -
j_call: TRBJ2-4
cdr3_nt: TGTGCCAGCGGTCCTGGGACTAGCGGAAACATTCAGTACTTC
cdr3_aa: CASGPGTSGNIQYF

d_call: -
v_call: TRBV25-1
clone_size: -
j_call: TRBJ2-3
cdr3_nt: TGTGCCAGCAGTGATAGCTCAGTCTCTAGCACAGATACGCAGTATTTT
cdr3_aa: CASSDSSVSSTDTQYF

d_call: -
v_call: TRBV30
clone_size: -
j_call: TRBJ1-5
cdr3_nt: TGTGCCTGGAGTGTAAATAACAATCAGCCCCAGCATTTT
cdr3_aa: CAWSVNNNQPQHF

d_call: -
v_call: TRBV4-3
clone_size: -
j_call: TRBJ1-2
cdr3_nt: TGCGCCAGCAGCCAAGACCGACAGTATGGCTACACCTTC
cdr3_aa: CASSQDRQYGYTF

d_call: -
v_call: TRBV18
clone_size: -
j_call: TRBJ1-1
cdr3_nt: TGTGCCAGCTCACCCCTAAAGAGTGAAGCTTTCTTT
cdr3_aa: CASSPLKSEAFF

d_call: -
v_call: TRBV6-5
clone_size: -
j_call: TRBJ1-5
cdr3_nt: TGTGCCAGCAGTTACAACAGAGATCAGCCCCAGCATTTT
cdr3_aa: CASSYNRDQPQHF